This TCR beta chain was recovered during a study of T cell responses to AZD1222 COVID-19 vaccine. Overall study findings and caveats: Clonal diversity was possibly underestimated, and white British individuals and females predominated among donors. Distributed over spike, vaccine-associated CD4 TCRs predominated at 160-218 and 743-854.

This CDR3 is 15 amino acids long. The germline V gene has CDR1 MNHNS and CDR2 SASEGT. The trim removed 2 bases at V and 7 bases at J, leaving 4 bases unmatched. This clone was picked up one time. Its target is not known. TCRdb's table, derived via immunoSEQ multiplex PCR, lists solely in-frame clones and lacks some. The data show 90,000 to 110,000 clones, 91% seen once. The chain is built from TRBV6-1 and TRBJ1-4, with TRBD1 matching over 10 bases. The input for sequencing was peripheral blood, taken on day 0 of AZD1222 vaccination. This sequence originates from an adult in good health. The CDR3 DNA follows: TGTGCCAGCAGTGAACGGGACAGGGGAATTGAAAAACTGTTTTTT. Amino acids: CASSERDRGIEKLFF.